This T cell receptor (beta chain) was captured by sequencing in a study of memory CD4+ T cells and cytomegalovirus serostatus (dated by TCRdb to the late 2010s). As for the study more broadly: The cohort included about 33 healthy adults from Belgium, of whom 9 were CMV seropositive and roughly 25 were CMV seronegative. The study sequenced CD4+ memory TCRbeta repertoires of a Belgian cohort with known cytomegalovirus serostatus to replicate a published TCR-based CMV serostatus classifier.

Points on this clone: Its antigen remains undetermined. Base-call qualities are not available, and no considerably larger clone is one nucleotide away.

The Quick-DNA Microprep Kit was used to extract genomic DNA from the sorted cells. Amplification of TCRbeta DNA was done with the immunoSEQ hsTCRbeta kit, following the protocol from the manufacturer. TCRbeta libraries were sequenced on an Illumina MiSeq instrument. On the authors' methods: Once out-of-frame sequences had been removed, some 2 million distinct TCRbeta sequences were left, which works out to an average of approximately 70,000 per individual. Each individual was scored using the number of around 150 previously reported CMV-associated TCRbeta sequences that the individual carried and the total number of productive distinct TCRbeta sequences. A beta-binomial model was reimplemented in Python, and scikit-learn random forests with default parameters were trained on data from the US cohort. Classifier performance on the Belgian cohort was summarized as median AUC with percentile confidence intervals calculated over 10,000 bootstrap iterations. As stored in TCRdb, this immuneACCESS dataset retains in-frame rearrangements with V and J assigned. A fraction of the clones does not appear; measured against another copy, unresolved V genes explain less than half of the discrepancy, and the remainder lacks a known reason. Clone size and V and J calls were adopted from that table, with D and trimming inferred from the DNA. Across this sample there are some 40,000 clones, with around three quarters seen only once. Over 4.5% of the sample is in the top ten clones.

V is pared back by 0 bases and J by 5 bases, with 10 bases lying between the germline termini. From the cysteine up to the phenylalanine, the CDR3 has a length of 14 residues. Solely the CDR3 DNA is kept, with 42 bases framed from the first base. Sequences SGHTA (CDR1) and FQGNSA (CDR2) are obtained from the germline V gene. Study-level results and caveats: Only CD4+CD45RO+ memory cells were sequenced, in contrast to the original study, which included naive and memory CD4+ and CD8+ populations. Of more than 150 previously reported CMV-associated TCRbeta sequences, 67 appeared in the CD4+ memory repertoires, each in one to five individuals. A median bootstrapped AUC of 0.95 with a 95% CI of 0.76-1.00 was achieved on the Belgian cohort by the original-framework classifier. Results were interpreted as suggesting that the CMV-associated TCR signature is largely present in the CD4+ memory repertoire. For CMV serostatus prediction, a median bootstrapped AUC of 0.95 was reached with the original framework, and a median bootstrapped AUC of around 0.9 was reached with a US-trained random forest.

Single viable CD3+CD4+CD8-CD45RO+ cells were sorted as memory CD4+ T cells on a FACSAria II. CMV serostatus was assessed using a Roche Elecsys assay, by which serum IgG against CMV pp150, pp28, p38 and p52 was detected. After thawing, total CD4+ T cells were enriched by positive selection with CD4 magnetic microbeads. The samples came from a separate study whose specific focus was interrogating the CD4+ T cell memory repertoire. Peripheral blood mononuclear cells were isolated and cryopreserved according to standard operating procedures, and serum was kept at -80 degrees C. The staining used CD3-PerCP (BW264/56), CD4-APC (RPA-T4), CD45RO-PE (UCHT1) and CD8-Pacific Orange (3B5) antibodies, and Sytox blue was used to exclude non-viable cells.

This TCR was recovered from an adult in good health and CMV-seropositive. The sequence joins TRBV7-2 to TRBJ2-5; the D region possibly corresponds to TRBD2 (5 bases align). The sample taken for sequencing was memory CD4+ T cells from blood. This receptor carries the CDR3 CASSLAPGVETQYF. The base sequence is TGTGCCAGCAGCTTAGCTCCCGGGGTGGAGACCCAGTACTTC. Beyond the CDR3, the reference TRBV7-2 and TRBJ2-5 genes provide the residues; the full variable domain reads: GAGVSQSPSNKVTEKGKDVELRCDPISGHTALYWYRQSLGQGLEFLIYFQGNSAPDKSGLPSDRFSAERTGGSVSTLTIQRTQQEDSAVYLCASSLAPGVETQYFGPGTRLLVL.